This T cell receptor (beta chain) derives from a study of vaccination effects on CD4 cells after COVID-19. Germline V gene sequence: CDR1 SEHNR, CDR2 FQNEAQ (reference sequence). The CDR3 runs to 14 residues. The trim removed 4 bases at V and 5 bases at J, leaving 7 bases unmatched. Sequencing used immunoSEQ multiplex PCR; TCRdb keeps in-frame clones, though not all of them. Of 27,000 or so clones in the sample, around 70% are singletons; the top ten hold 10% to 13%. This clone was seen a few times. Its antigen is not identified. Within the ViraFEST assay, antigen-specific CD4+ T cells underwent expansion with viral peptide pools prior to sequencing. Following 10 days of culture, CD4+ T cells were isolated. People in the vaccine group had not been infected with SARS-CoV-2 before, and their nucleocapsid antibodies were negative.

This specimen was CD4+ T cells from PBMCs cultured with SARS-CoV-2 spike peptides, taken before COVID-19 vaccination. The chain is built from TRBV7-9 and TRBJ1-1, with 7 nucleotides matching TRBD1. The receptor was derived from a human donor who received a COVID-19 vaccine. CDR3 amino acids: CASSSQGGLTEAFF. CDR3 nucleotides: TGTGCCAGCAGCTCCCAGGGGGGGTTAACTGAAGCTTTCTTT.